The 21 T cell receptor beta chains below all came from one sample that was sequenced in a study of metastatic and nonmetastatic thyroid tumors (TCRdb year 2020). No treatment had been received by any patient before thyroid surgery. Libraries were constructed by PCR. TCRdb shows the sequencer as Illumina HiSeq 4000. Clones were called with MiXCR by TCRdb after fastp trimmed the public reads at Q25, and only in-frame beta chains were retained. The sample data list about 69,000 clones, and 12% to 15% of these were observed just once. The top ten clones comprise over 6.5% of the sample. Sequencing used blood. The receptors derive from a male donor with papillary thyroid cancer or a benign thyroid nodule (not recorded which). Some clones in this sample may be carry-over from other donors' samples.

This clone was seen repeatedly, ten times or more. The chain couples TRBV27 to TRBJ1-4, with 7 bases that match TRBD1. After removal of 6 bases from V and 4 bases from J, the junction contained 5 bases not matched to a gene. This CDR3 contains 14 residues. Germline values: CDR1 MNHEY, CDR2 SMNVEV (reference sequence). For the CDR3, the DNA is TGTGCCAGCAGCCGACAGGGTGTTAATGAAAAACTGTTTTTT. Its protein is CASSRQGVNEKLFF.

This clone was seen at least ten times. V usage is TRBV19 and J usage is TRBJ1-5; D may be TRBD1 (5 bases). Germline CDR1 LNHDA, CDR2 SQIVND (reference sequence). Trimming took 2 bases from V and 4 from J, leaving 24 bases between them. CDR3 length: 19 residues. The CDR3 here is CASSIRPPDTDDSNQPQHF. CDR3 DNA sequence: TGTGCCAGTAGTATACGCCCCCCGGACACGGACGATTCGAATCAGCCCCAGCATTTT.

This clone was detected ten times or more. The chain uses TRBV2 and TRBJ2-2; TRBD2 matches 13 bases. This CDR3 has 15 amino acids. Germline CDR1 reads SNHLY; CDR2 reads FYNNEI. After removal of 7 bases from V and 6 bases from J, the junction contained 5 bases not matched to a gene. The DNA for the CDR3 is TGTGCCAGCACCAGACTAGCGGGAGGCGCCGGGGAGCTGTTTTTT. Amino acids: CASTRLAGGAGELFF.

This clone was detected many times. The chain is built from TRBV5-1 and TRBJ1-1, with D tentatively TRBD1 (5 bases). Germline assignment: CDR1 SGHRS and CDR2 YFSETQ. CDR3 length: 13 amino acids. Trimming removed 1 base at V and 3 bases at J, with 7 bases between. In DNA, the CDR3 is TGCGCCAGCAGCTTGCAGGGAGACACTGAAGCTTTCTTT. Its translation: CASSLQGDTEAFF.

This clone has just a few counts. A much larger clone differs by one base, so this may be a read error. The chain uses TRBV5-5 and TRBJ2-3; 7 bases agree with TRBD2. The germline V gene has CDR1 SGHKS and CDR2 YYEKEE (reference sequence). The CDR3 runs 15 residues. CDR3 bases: TGTGCCAGCAGCTCTGGACTAGTAGTCACATATACGCAGTATTTT. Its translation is CASSSGLVVTYTQYF.

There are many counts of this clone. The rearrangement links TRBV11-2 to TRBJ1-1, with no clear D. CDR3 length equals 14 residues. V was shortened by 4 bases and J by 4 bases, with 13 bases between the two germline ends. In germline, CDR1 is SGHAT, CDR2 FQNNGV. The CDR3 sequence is CASSSPVWGTEAFF. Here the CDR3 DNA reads TGTGCCAGCAGCTCCCCCGTGTGGGGCACTGAAGCTTTCTTT. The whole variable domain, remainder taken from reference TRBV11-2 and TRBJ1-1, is EAGVAQSPRYKIIEKRQSVAFWCNPISGHATLYWYQQILGQGPKLLIQFQNNGVVDDSQLPKDRFSAERLKGVDSTLKIQPAKLEDSAVYLCASSSPVWGTEAFFGQGTRLTVV.

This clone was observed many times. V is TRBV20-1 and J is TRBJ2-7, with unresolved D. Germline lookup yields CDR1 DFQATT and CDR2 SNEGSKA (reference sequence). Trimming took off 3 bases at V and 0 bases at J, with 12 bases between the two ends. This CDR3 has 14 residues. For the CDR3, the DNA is TGCAGTGCTAGGGGGTTAAAAAGCTCCTACGAGCAGTACTTC. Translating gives CSARGLKSSYEQYF.

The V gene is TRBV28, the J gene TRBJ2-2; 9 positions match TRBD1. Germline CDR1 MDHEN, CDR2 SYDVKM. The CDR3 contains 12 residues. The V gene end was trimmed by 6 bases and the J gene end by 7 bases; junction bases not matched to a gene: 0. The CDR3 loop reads CASRTGGGELFF. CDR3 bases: TGTGCCAGCAGGACAGGGGGCGGGGAGCTGTTTTTT.

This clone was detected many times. The chain's CDR3 is CASSSGTGGDPYEQYF. The DNA for the CDR3 is TGTGCCAGCAGCTCCGGGACAGGGGGTGACCCCTACGAGCAGTACTTC. The chain recombines TRBV11-1 with TRBJ2-7; 11 nucleotides match TRBD1. The CDR3 has 16 amino acids. Germline V gene data show CDR1 as SGHAT and CDR2 as FQDESV (reference sequence). After removal of 4 bases from V and 2 bases from J, the junction contained 7 bases not matched to a gene.

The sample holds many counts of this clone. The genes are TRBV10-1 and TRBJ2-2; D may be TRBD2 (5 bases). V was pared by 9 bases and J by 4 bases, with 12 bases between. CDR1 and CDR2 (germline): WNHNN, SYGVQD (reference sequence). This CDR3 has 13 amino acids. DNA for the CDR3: TGCGCCAGTAGCGACTACCGCACCGGGGAGCTGTTTTTT. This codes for CASSDYRTGELFF.

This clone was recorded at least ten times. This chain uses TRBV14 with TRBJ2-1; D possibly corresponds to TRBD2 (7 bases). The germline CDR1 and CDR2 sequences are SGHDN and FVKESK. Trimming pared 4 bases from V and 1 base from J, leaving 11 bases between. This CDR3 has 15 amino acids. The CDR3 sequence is CASSLRGGSYNEQFF. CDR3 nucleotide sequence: TGTGCCAGCAGCCTGAGGGGGGGTTCCTACAATGAGCAGTTCTTC.

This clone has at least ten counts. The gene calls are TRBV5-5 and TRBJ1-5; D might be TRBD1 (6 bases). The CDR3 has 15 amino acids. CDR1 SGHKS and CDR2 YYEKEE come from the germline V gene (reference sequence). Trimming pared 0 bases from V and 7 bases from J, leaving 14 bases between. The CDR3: CASSLVQGTYQPQHF. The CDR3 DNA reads TGTGCCAGCAGCTTGGTACAGGGAACCTACCAGCCCCAGCATTTT. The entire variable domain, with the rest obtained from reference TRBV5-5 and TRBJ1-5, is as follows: DAGVTQSPTHLIKTRGQQVTLRCSPISGHKSVSWYQQVLGQGPQFIFQYYEKEERGRGNFPDRFSARQFPNYSSELNVNALLLGDSALYLCASSLVQGTYQPQHFGDGTRLSIL.

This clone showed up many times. The CDR3 sequence: CASSFLRERNEQFF. The DNA of the CDR3 is TGTGCCAGCAGCTTTTTGCGGGAGAGAAATGAGCAGTTCTTC. The chain uses TRBV7-9 and TRBJ2-1; 7 positions agree with TRBD2. Unmatched junction bases numbered 6, after V lost 3 bases and J lost 7 bases. The germline V gene has CDR1 SEHNR and CDR2 FQNEAQ (reference sequence). This CDR3 has 14 residues.

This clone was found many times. CDR3 DNA: TGTGCCAGTAGTCTCGGGGTGGGGCCAGCGGACGTCTACACCTTC. Its protein product is CASSLGVGPADVYTF. The J gene is TRBJ1-2, the V gene TRBV19, with D possibly TRBD1 on 5 matching bases. V lost 5 bases and J lost 10, with 23 bases in between. This CDR3 contains 15 residues. CDR1 LNHDA and CDR2 SQIVND come from the germline V gene (reference sequence).

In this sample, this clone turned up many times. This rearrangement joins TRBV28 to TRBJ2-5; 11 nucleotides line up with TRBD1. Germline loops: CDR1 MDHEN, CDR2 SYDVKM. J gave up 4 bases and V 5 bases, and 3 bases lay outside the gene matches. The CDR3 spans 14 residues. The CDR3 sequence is CASSRTGGVETQYF. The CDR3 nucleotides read TGTGCCAGCAGTCGGACAGGGGGCGTAGAGACCCAGTACTTC. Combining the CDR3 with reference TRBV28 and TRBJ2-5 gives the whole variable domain DVKVTQSSRYLVKRTGEKVFLECVQDMDHENMFWYRQDPGLGLRLIYFSYDVKMKEKGDIPEGYSVSREKKERFSLILESASTNQTSMYLCASSRTGGVETQYFGPGTRLLVL.

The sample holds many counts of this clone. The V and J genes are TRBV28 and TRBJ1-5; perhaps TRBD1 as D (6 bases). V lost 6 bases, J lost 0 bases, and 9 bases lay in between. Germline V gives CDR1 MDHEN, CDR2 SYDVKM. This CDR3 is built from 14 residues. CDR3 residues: CASSLTGSNQPQHF. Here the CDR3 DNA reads TGTGCCAGCAGCTTGACAGGTAGCAATCAGCCCCAGCATTTT.

This chain's CDR3 is CASSEVGTGNNEQFF. The DNA for the CDR3 is TGTGCCAGCAGCGAGGTAGGGACAGGGAACAATGAGCAGTTCTTC. The chain joins TRBV9 to TRBJ2-1; 9 bases agree with TRBD1. The CDR3 contains 15 residues. From germline, CDR1 is SGDLS and CDR2 YYNGEE. Trimming removed 3 bases from V and 5 bases from J; junction bases left unmatched: 6. The whole variable domain, remainder taken from reference TRBV9 and TRBJ2-1, is DSGVTQTPKHLITATGQRVTLRCSPRSGDLSVYWYQQSLDQGLQFLIQYYNGEERAKGNILERFSAQQFPDLHSELNLSSLELGDSALYFCASSEVGTGNNEQFFGPGTRLTVL.

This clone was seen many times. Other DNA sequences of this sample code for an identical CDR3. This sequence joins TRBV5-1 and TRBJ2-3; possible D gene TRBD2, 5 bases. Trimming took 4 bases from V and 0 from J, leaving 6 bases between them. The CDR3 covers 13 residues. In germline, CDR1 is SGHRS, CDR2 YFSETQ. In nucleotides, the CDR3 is TGCGCCAGCAGCGGCGGGAGCACAGATACGCAGTATTTT. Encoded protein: CASSGGSTDTQYF.

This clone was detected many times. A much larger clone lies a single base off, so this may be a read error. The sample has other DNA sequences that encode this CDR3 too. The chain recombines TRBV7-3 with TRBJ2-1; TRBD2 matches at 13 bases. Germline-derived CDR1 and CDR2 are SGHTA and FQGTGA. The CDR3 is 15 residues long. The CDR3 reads CASSVLAGGPGEQFF. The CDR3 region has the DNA TGCGCCAGCAGCGTACTAGCGGGAGGGCCCGGAGAGCAGTTCTTC.

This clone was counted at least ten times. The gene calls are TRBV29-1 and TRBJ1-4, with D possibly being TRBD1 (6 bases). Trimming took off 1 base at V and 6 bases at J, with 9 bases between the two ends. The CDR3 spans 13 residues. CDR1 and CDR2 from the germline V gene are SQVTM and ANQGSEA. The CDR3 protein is CSVEGGADEKLFF. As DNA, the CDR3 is TGCAGCGTTGAAGGGGGGGCGGATGAAAAACTGTTTTTT.

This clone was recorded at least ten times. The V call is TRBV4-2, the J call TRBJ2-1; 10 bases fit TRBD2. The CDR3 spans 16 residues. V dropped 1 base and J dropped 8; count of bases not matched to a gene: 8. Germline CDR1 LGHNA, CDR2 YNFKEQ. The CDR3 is CASSQGEASGSDEQFF. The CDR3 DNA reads TGTGCCAGCAGCCAAGGAGAGGCTAGCGGGAGCGATGAGCAGTTCTTC.